A selection of T cell receptor beta chains follows, all from one sample in a study of blood T cell repertoires in COVID-19. Measured with immunoSEQ multiplex PCR; TCRdb has only the in-frame clones, and not every one. Here the sample spans under 200,000 clones, more than 75% being singletons. Sequencing was carried out using peripheral blood. The origin of the receptors is a man between 18 and 35 years old with acute or convalescent COVID-19. Both conserved end residues are part of each CDR3. The D gene is left open where the match is weak. Where a row states a size, it is once, few, many or the class of an expanded clone; other rows omit it.

d_call: TRBD1
v_call: TRBV5-1
j_call: TRBJ2-5
clone_size: NA
cdr3_nt: TGCGCCAGCAGGGTATCGGGGACAGGGGGAGAGACCCAGTACTTC
cdr3_aa: CASRVSGTGGETQYF

d_call: NA
v_call: TRBV18
j_call: TRBJ1-1
clone_size: NA
cdr3_nt: TGTGCCAGCTCACCACGGCGGGTGAACACTGAAGCTTTCTTT
cdr3_aa: CASSPRRVNTEAFF

d_call: NA
v_call: TRBV24-1
j_call: TRBJ1-3
clone_size: NA
cdr3_nt: TGTGCCACCAGTGATTCACAGGGATCTGGAAACACCATATATTTT
cdr3_aa: CATSDSQGSGNTIYF

d_call: NA
v_call: TRBV14
j_call: TRBJ2-1
clone_size: NA
cdr3_nt: TGTGCCAGCAGCCTACAGGGCCCTAACCTGCAGTTCTTC
cdr3_aa: CASSLQGPNLQFF

d_call: NA
v_call: TRBV15
j_call: TRBJ1-1
clone_size: NA
cdr3_nt: TGTGCCACCAGCAGGCAGGTCCTGAACACTGAAGCTTTCTTT
cdr3_aa: CATSRQVLNTEAFF

d_call: NA
v_call: TRBV2
j_call: TRBJ1-1
clone_size: NA
cdr3_nt: TGTGCCAGCAGTGTCCGGGGGGAGAACACTGAAGCTTTCTTT
cdr3_aa: CASSVRGENTEAFF

d_call: TRBD2
v_call: TRBV7-8
j_call: TRBJ2-3
clone_size: NA
cdr3_nt: TGTGCCAGCAGCTCCGTAAAACCGGGACTAGCGGTAGATACGCAGTATTTT
cdr3_aa: CASSSVKPGLAVDTQYF

d_call: TRBD2
v_call: TRBV5-1
j_call: TRBJ2-3
clone_size: NA
cdr3_nt: TGCGCCAGCGGAGCGGGGGGGCGCACAGATACGCAGTATTTT
cdr3_aa: CASGAGGRTDTQYF

d_call: NA
v_call: TRBV19
j_call: TRBJ1-6
clone_size: NA
cdr3_nt: TGTGCCAGTAGCTCGGTTAAACAGGATAATTCACCCCTCCACTTT
cdr3_aa: CASSSVKQDNSPLHF

d_call: TRBD1
v_call: TRBV19
j_call: TRBJ1-4
clone_size: NA
cdr3_nt: TGTGCCAGTAGTACTACGACAGGGAGTAATGAAAAACTGTTTTTT
cdr3_aa: CASSTTTGSNEKLFF

d_call: TRBD1
v_call: TRBV24-1
j_call: TRBJ2-1
clone_size: NA
cdr3_nt: TGTGCCACCAGTGCAGGGGGCTCGAGCTCCTACAATGAGCAGTTCTTC
cdr3_aa: CATSAGGSSSYNEQFF

d_call: NA
v_call: TRBV19
j_call: TRBJ1-3
clone_size: NA
cdr3_nt: TGTGCCAGTAGTATAGTCCCTGGACTGACCTCTGGAAACACCATATATTTT
cdr3_aa: CASSIVPGLTSGNTIYF

d_call: NA
v_call: TRBV19
j_call: TRBJ2-5
clone_size: NA
cdr3_nt: TGTGCCAGTAGTCCACGCCGACAGCTCCAAGAGACCCAGTACTTC
cdr3_aa: CASSPRRQLQETQYF

d_call: NA
v_call: TRBV5-6
j_call: TRBJ2-1
clone_size: NA
cdr3_nt: TGTGCCAGCAGCTTTGGAGGGTTAAACAATGAGCAGTTCTTC
cdr3_aa: CASSFGGLNNEQFF

d_call: TRBD1
v_call: TRBV6-2/TRBV6-3
j_call: TRBJ2-3
clone_size: NA
cdr3_nt: TGTGCCAGCAGTTACTCCAGGGGGGATACGCAGTATTTT
cdr3_aa: CASSYSRGDTQYF

d_call: NA
v_call: TRBV19
j_call: TRBJ2-3
clone_size: NA
cdr3_nt: TGTGCCAGTAGTCCTCTCGGTACAGATACGCAGTATTTT
cdr3_aa: CASSPLGTDTQYF

d_call: TRBD1
v_call: TRBV30
j_call: TRBJ1-6
clone_size: NA
cdr3_nt: TGTGCCTGGAGTGTTAGGGGGCAGGGATATAATTCACCCCTCCACTTT
cdr3_aa: CAWSVRGQGYNSPLHF

d_call: NA
v_call: TRBV27
j_call: TRBJ1-6
clone_size: few
cdr3_nt: TGTGCCAGCAGTTTAATGCAGTATAATTCACCCCTCCACTTT
cdr3_aa: CASSLMQYNSPLHF

d_call: TRBD1
v_call: TRBV12-5
j_call: TRBJ2-5
clone_size: NA
cdr3_nt: TGTGCTAGTAGAAGGACAGGGGGCAGCGAGACCCAGTACTTC
cdr3_aa: CASRRTGGSETQYF

d_call: TRBD2
v_call: TRBV11-2
j_call: TRBJ2-1
clone_size: NA
cdr3_nt: TGTGCCAGCAGCCGAACTAGCGGGAGTTCCTACAATGAGCAGTTCTTC
cdr3_aa: CASSRTSGSSYNEQFF

d_call: TRBD2
v_call: TRBV11-2
j_call: TRBJ2-5
clone_size: NA
cdr3_nt: TGTGCCAGCAGCCCCGGGGCGGGGGGAGGAGAGACCCAGTACTTC
cdr3_aa: CASSPGAGGGETQYF

d_call: TRBD1
v_call: TRBV4-1
j_call: TRBJ1-6
clone_size: NA
cdr3_nt: TGCGCCAGCAGGCCGGGACAGGGGGCCAAAGGCTATAATTCACCCCTCCACTTT
cdr3_aa: CASRPGQGAKGYNSPLHF

d_call: NA
v_call: TRBV4-1
j_call: TRBJ1-1
clone_size: NA
cdr3_nt: TGCGCCAGCAGCTCCCACTCATTGAACACTGAAGCTTTCTTT
cdr3_aa: CASSSHSLNTEAFF

d_call: TRBD2
v_call: TRBV20-1
j_call: TRBJ2-5
clone_size: NA
cdr3_nt: TGCAGTGCTAGTAATGCGTTGACTAGCGGGACCCACCAGAGCCAGTACTTC
cdr3_aa: CSASNALTSGTHQSQYF

d_call: NA
v_call: TRBV15
j_call: TRBJ1-1
clone_size: NA
cdr3_nt: TGTGCCACCAGCAGAGAGGTCCTGACAGTTAACACTGAAGCTTTCTTT
cdr3_aa: CATSREVLTVNTEAFF

d_call: NA
v_call: TRBV11-2
j_call: TRBJ1-2
clone_size: NA
cdr3_nt: TGTGCCAGCAGCTCTCGACGACCAGGGTTTTCTAACTATGGCTACACCTTC
cdr3_aa: CASSSRRPGFSNYGYTF

d_call: NA
v_call: TRBV30
j_call: TRBJ1-2
clone_size: NA
cdr3_nt: TGTGCCTGGACCCCCACAGGGAGTGGTGGCTACACCTTC
cdr3_aa: CAWTPTGSGGYTF

d_call: TRBD1
v_call: TRBV28
j_call: TRBJ1-2
clone_size: NA
cdr3_nt: TGTGCCAGCATCCCCGGGGGACAGGGGGGTGGCTACACCTTC
cdr3_aa: CASIPGGQGGGYTF

d_call: TRBD1
v_call: TRBV15
j_call: TRBJ1-1
clone_size: NA
cdr3_nt: TGTGCCACCAGCGTAAGCGGCAGGGGGACTGAAGCTTTCTTT
cdr3_aa: CATSVSGRGTEAFF

d_call: TRBD1
v_call: TRBV25-1
j_call: TRBJ1-4
clone_size: NA
cdr3_nt: TGTGCCAGCAGTGACCTCCGAGCAGGGGGTGATGAAAAACTGTTTTTT
cdr3_aa: CASSDLRAGGDEKLFF

d_call: TRBD2
v_call: TRBV30
j_call: TRBJ2-1
clone_size: NA
cdr3_nt: TGTGCCTGGAGTGTACTAGGACTAGCGGCGGATGAGCAGTTCTTC
cdr3_aa: CAWSVLGLAADEQFF

d_call: TRBD1
v_call: TRBV7-9
j_call: TRBJ2-3
clone_size: once
cdr3_nt: TGTGCCAGCATCCCAAGCGACAGGGACACAGATACGCAGTATTTT
cdr3_aa: CASIPSDRDTDTQYF

d_call: NA
v_call: TRBV5-1
j_call: TRBJ1-2
clone_size: NA
cdr3_nt: TGCGCCAGCAGCTCGGGAGGGCAGAACTATGGCTACACCTTC
cdr3_aa: CASSSGGQNYGYTF

d_call: NA
v_call: TRBV2
j_call: TRBJ1-1
clone_size: NA
cdr3_nt: TGTGCCAGCAGAGGGGGTTTGGTCCGCACTGAAGCTTTCTTT
cdr3_aa: CASRGGLVRTEAFF

d_call: NA
v_call: TRBV9
j_call: TRBJ1-2
clone_size: once
cdr3_nt: TGTGCCAGCAGCGACGGGGGAGGCCGGAGCTACACCTTC
cdr3_aa: CASSDGGGRSYTF

d_call: TRBD1
v_call: TRBV7-9
j_call: TRBJ1-4
clone_size: few
cdr3_nt: TGTGCCAGCAGCCTGGGACAGGGGGGACCTAATGAAAAACTGTTTTTT
cdr3_aa: CASSLGQGGPNEKLFF

d_call: NA
v_call: TRBV29-1
j_call: TRBJ2-3
clone_size: NA
cdr3_nt: TGCAGCGTTGGACAGGACACAGATACGCAGTATTTT
cdr3_aa: CSVGQDTDTQYF

d_call: TRBD2
v_call: TRBV6-5
j_call: TRBJ2-7
clone_size: NA
cdr3_nt: TGTGCCAGCAGGCCTAGCGGATATAACTACGAGCAGTACTTC
cdr3_aa: CASRPSGYNYEQYF

d_call: NA
v_call: TRBV15
j_call: TRBJ1-2
clone_size: NA
cdr3_nt: TGTGCCACCAGCCTTGGCTTGGACTATGGCTACACCTTC
cdr3_aa: CATSLGLDYGYTF

d_call: NA
v_call: TRBV18
j_call: TRBJ1-1
clone_size: NA
cdr3_nt: TGTGCCAGCTCACCACCGGGGTCCAGGGGATTCACCATGAACACTGAAGCTTTCTTT
cdr3_aa: CASSPPGSRGFTMNTEAFF

d_call: TRBD1
v_call: TRBV30
j_call: TRBJ2-2
clone_size: NA
cdr3_nt: TGTGCCTGGAGTGCGGGACAGTCGAACACCGGGGAGCTGTTTTTT
cdr3_aa: CAWSAGQSNTGELFF

d_call: TRBD1
v_call: TRBV10-2
j_call: TRBJ2-2
clone_size: NA
cdr3_nt: TGCGCCAGCAGTGGGCCAGGGGGCACCGGGGAGCTGTTTTTT
cdr3_aa: CASSGPGGTGELFF

d_call: NA
v_call: TRBV5-1
j_call: TRBJ1-1
clone_size: NA
cdr3_nt: TGCGCCAGCAGCTTACAGGGTTGGACTGAAGCTTTCTTT
cdr3_aa: CASSLQGWTEAFF

d_call: TRBD2
v_call: TRBV15
j_call: TRBJ2-7
clone_size: NA
cdr3_nt: TGTGCCACCAGCAGCTGGGGGGGCGAGCAGTACTTC
cdr3_aa: CATSSWGGEQYF

d_call: NA
v_call: TRBV6-5
j_call: TRBJ2-7
clone_size: NA
cdr3_nt: TGTGCCAGCAGTTACGCGGGGCAGGGTAACGACGAGCAGTACTTC
cdr3_aa: CASSYAGQGNDEQYF

d_call: NA
v_call: TRBV15
j_call: TRBJ1-2
clone_size: few
cdr3_nt: TGTGCCACCAGCAGAGATGTTTGGAGCGCCAGGGATAGCTACACCTTC
cdr3_aa: CATSRDVWSARDSYTF

d_call: NA
v_call: TRBV20-1
j_call: TRBJ2-5
clone_size: NA
cdr3_nt: TGCAGTGCTAGTCCACCGGGACTGCGGCAAGAGACCCAGTACTTC
cdr3_aa: CSASPPGLRQETQYF

d_call: NA
v_call: TRBV6-2/TRBV6-3
j_call: TRBJ1-2
clone_size: NA
cdr3_nt: TGTGCCAGCAGTTACGGGGGGAAATCTAACTATGGCTACACCTTC
cdr3_aa: CASSYGGKSNYGYTF

d_call: NA
v_call: TRBV11-2
j_call: TRBJ1-1
clone_size: NA
cdr3_nt: TGTGCCAGCAGCCGTGGACAAACAGCCAACACTGAAGCTTTCTTT
cdr3_aa: CASSRGQTANTEAFF

d_call: NA
v_call: TRBV11-2
j_call: TRBJ1-2
clone_size: NA
cdr3_nt: TGTGCCAGCAGCTCCCTCGGTGGGCAGGGGCTTTCCGATGGCTACACCTTC
cdr3_aa: CASSSLGGQGLSDGYTF

d_call: TRBD1
v_call: TRBV6-1
j_call: TRBJ2-4
clone_size: NA
cdr3_nt: TGTGCCAGCAGTAAAGCTATGGACAGGGTGGGCCTAGCCAAAAACATTCAGTACTTC
cdr3_aa: CASSKAMDRVGLAKNIQYF

d_call: NA
v_call: TRBV30
j_call: TRBJ1-5
clone_size: NA
cdr3_nt: TGTGCCTGGAGTGTACAGGATCGACAGCCCCAGCATTTT
cdr3_aa: CAWSVQDRQPQHF